This TCR beta chain emerged from a study of breast tumors, draining lymph nodes, adjacent tissues. This clonotype has a count of ten or more. The lymph nodes were axillary draining lymph nodes from breast cancer patients. V was shortened by 3 bases and J by 3 bases, with 11 bases between the two germline ends. The CDR3 contains 13 residues. Germline loops: CDR1 DFQATT, CDR2 SNEGSKA (reference sequence). TCRdb used MiXCR to reprocess the multiplex PCR reads, holding one entry per CDR3 protein. There are roughly 120,000 distinct CDR3 sequences in the sample; about 20% occur only once, and less than 4.5% lies in the top ten.

The J gene is TRBJ2-5, the V gene TRBV20-1; TRBD2 might be the D (6 bases). The receptor was isolated from a female donor with breast cancer. Some clones in this sample may be carry-over from other donors' samples. Sequencing was done on a sample of axillary lymph node tissue. In DNA, the CDR3 is TGCAGTGCTAGCCAGGCTAGCGAAGAGACCCAGTACTTC. Protein product: CSASQASEETQYF.